This note documents a single T cell receptor beta chain sequence. Measured with immunoSEQ multiplex PCR; TCRdb has only the in-frame clones, and not every one. The sample yields some 250,000 clones, 70% to 90% seen once. This record belongs to a study of blood T cell repertoires in COVID-19. The CDR3 sequence is 15 residues long. Germline CDR1 reads MGHRA; CDR2 reads YSYEKL. V gave up 0 bases and J gave up 5 bases, with 13 bases separating them. The TCR was taken from a woman between 50 and 59 years old who had recovered from COVID-19. The chain links TRBV4-1 to TRBJ1-1, with D perhaps matching TRBD1 (6 bases). Sequencing was done on a sample of PBMCs or T cells enriched from blood (not recorded which). The CDR3 DNA reads TGCGCCAGCAGCCAAGATGGGACACGTTATACTGAAGCTTTCTTT. Its protein product is CASSQDGTRYTEAFF.